This entry lists 18 T cell receptor beta chains sequenced from one sample in a study of blood T cells in healthy people across ages. A second PCR of about 6 to 11 cycles used a sample-barcoded 5' primer and a J-beta primer mix. TCRdb redid the calling of the 5' RACE reads with MiXCR, one entry per CDR3 protein. The sample consists of 1.5 million to 2 million distinct CDR3 sequences, roughly 30% of them appearing once. The sample comprised blood. These receptors were obtained from a woman aged 30 to 39 in good health.

V and J are TRBV7-3 and TRBJ2-7; weak D call: TRBD2 (6 bases). Trimming cost V 1 base and J 4 bases, with 11 bases left between them. The length of the CDR3 is 14 residues. CDR1 is SGHTA and CDR2 is FQGTGA in the germline V gene. The CDR3 region is CASSLIAGTYEQYF. The CDR3 bases are TGTGCCAGCAGCTTAATCGCGGGAACGTACGAGCAGTACTTC.

This clonotype showed up just once. The rearrangement joins TRBV28 to TRBJ2-7; 9 bases are a match to TRBD1. Looked up from germline, CDR1 is MDHEN and CDR2 is SYDVKM. Trimming removed 5 bases from V and 9 bases from J; junction bases left unmatched: 5. CDR3 length equals 12 residues. CDR3 sequence (DNA): TGTGCCAGCAGTCCGGACAGGGGAAGGCAGTACGTC. Protein product: CASSPDRGRQYV.

This chain uses TRBV28 with TRBJ2-6; D uncertain. CDR3 length: 15 residues. Germline-derived CDR1 and CDR2 are MDHEN and SYDVKM. The V end was cut by 3 bases, the J end by 4 bases, with 10 bases between. CDR3 amino acids: CASSFRHPGANVLTF. The CDR3 DNA is TGTGCCAGCAGTTTTAGGCATCCCGGGGCCAACGTCCTGACTTTC.

This clonotype came up many times. The chain has TRBV7-2 and TRBJ2-3, with TRBD2 as a possible D gene (5 bases). V lost 4 bases and J 0 bases, leaving 14 bases between the germline ends. The CDR3 loop spans 16 amino acids. CDR1 and CDR2 from the germline V gene are SGHTA and FQGNSA. The CDR3 here is CASSSLAITSTDTQYF. CDR3 DNA: TGTGCCAGCAGCTCCTTAGCGATCACTAGCACAGATACGCAGTATTTT.

The gene calls are TRBV19 and TRBJ2-5, with D unresolved. The germline CDR1 and CDR2 sequences are LNHDA and SQIVND (reference sequence). This CDR3 has 13 amino acids. Trimming shortened V by 5 bases and J by 3 bases, and 10 bases separated the two germline ends. DNA of the CDR3: TGTGCCAGTAGTTGGGCCGAAGAAGAGACCCAGTACTTC. Its protein is CASSWAEEETQYF.

The CDR3 coding sequence is TGTGCCAGCTCACCTGGGGCACTAGCGGATGTGGGGACCCAGTACTTC. Translating gives CASSPGALADVGTQYF. The gene calls are TRBV18 and TRBJ2-5; the match to TRBD2 covers 8 bases. There are 16 residues in the CDR3. The germline CDR1 and CDR2 sequences are KGHSH and LQKENI. V trimming: 3 bases; J trimming: 7 bases; junction bases outside the gene matches: 13.

This chain joins TRBV27 and TRBJ2-3, with a weak D call TRBD2 (7 bases). Germline assignment: CDR1 MNHEY and CDR2 SMNVEV (reference sequence). The CDR3 consists of 14 residues. V lost 7 bases and J 2 bases, leaving 13 bases between the germline ends. The CDR3 protein is CASMPGGNTDTQYF. The CDR3 DNA reads TGTGCCAGCATGCCGGGGGGCAACACAGATACGCAGTATTTT.

This clonotype came up many times. The rearrangement links TRBV5-1 to TRBJ2-7, with 7 bases aligning to TRBD1. J gave up 2 bases and V 4 bases, and 6 bases lay outside the gene matches. Germline loops: CDR1 SGHRS, CDR2 YFSETQ. This CDR3 has 14 residues. CDR3 sequence (DNA): TGCGCCAGCAGCGGGGACAGCCCCCCCTACGAGCAGTACTTC. This encodes CASSGDSPPYEQYF. The full variable domain, rest sourced from reference TRBV5-1 and TRBJ2-7, is KAGVTQTPRYLIKTRGQQVTLSCSPISGHRSVSWYQQTPGQGLQFLFEYFSETQRNKGNFPGRFSGRQFSNSRSEMNVSTLELGDSALYLCASSGDSPPYEQYFGPGTRLTVT.

This clonotype was seen only a few times. The chain combines TRBV7-3 with TRBJ2-5; D remains ambiguous. The V gene's germline CDR1 is SGHTA and CDR2 FQGTGA. The CDR3 runs to 13 residues. The germline V and J ends were trimmed by 1 base and 5 bases, with 8 bases remaining between them. The CDR3 coding sequence is TGTGCCAGCAGCTTAAGCGGTTGGGAGACCCAGTACTTC. It translates to CASSLSGWETQYF.

Comments on this clonotype: A far more abundant clone sits one base away, making this likely a read error. V and J are TRBV6-2 or TRBV6-3 and TRBJ2-7; 7 nucleotides match TRBD1. Germline V gene sequence: CDR1 MNHEY, CDR2 SVGEGT. The trim removed 6 bases at V and 6 bases at J, leaving 5 bases unmatched. The CDR3 has 12 amino acids. In DNA form, the CDR3 reads TGTGCCAGCAGCACCACAGGGGTCGAGCAGTACTTC. Translating gives CASSTTGVEQYF.

This clonotype was counted at least ten times. The CDR3 sequence is CASSDSQGDEQFF. In DNA form, the CDR3 reads TGTGCCAGCAGTGATTCACAGGGCGATGAGCAGTTCTTC. The gene calls are TRBV25-1 and TRBJ2-1, with D possibly TRBD1 on 6 matching bases. Trimming cost V 3 bases and J 8 bases, with 11 bases left between them. Germline CDR1 and CDR2: MGHDK and SYGVNS. This CDR3 contains 13 residues.

The chain joins TRBV7-6 to TRBJ1-6; a weak D match, TRBD1 (5 bases). V dropped 5 bases and J dropped 9 bases, with 17 bases sitting between them. This CDR3 is built from 15 residues. Germline-derived CDR1 and CDR2 are SGHVS and FNYEAQ. The CDR3 DNA reads as TGTGCCAGCAGCCCTATGGGGGAGGTCGGTTCACCCCTCCACTTT. Translation gives CASSPMGEVGSPLHF.

This clonotype showed up just a few times. CDR3 DNA sequence: TGCAGCGTTGTAAGGGCCCGCACTGAAGCTTTCTTT. Amino acids: CSVVRARTEAFF. The chain employs TRBV29-1 and TRBJ1-1; D is ambiguous. The V gene's germline CDR1 is SQVTM and CDR2 ANQGSEA. The CDR3 runs to 12 residues. V dropped 4 bases and J dropped 4 bases, with 10 bases sitting between them.

A few counts support this clonotype. This chain joins TRBV12-3 or TRBV12-4 and TRBJ2-1; TRBD2 is a possible D gene (6 bases). V was shortened by 3 bases and J by 5 bases, with 14 bases between the two germline ends. The CDR3 is 15 residues long. The DNA for the CDR3 is TGTGCCAGCAGTTTTCAAGCGGGCCTCCACAATGAGCAGTTCTTC. Translation gives CASSFQAGLHNEQFF.

The gene calls are TRBV12-3 or TRBV12-4 and TRBJ2-5, with 7 bases aligning to TRBD2. The CDR3 runs to 14 residues. V gave up 7 bases and J gave up 4 bases; unmatched junction bases: 9. CDR3 coding DNA: TGTGCCAGCACCCTTGGACTAGGGCTAGAGACCCAGTACTTC. The encoded protein is CASTLGLGLETQYF.

This clonotype has ten or more counts. J is TRBJ2-1 and V is TRBV7-7; D may match TRBD1 or TRBD2 (5 bases each). This CDR3 spans 14 amino acids. The V gene lost 6 bases and the J gene lost 8 bases, with 17 bases spanning the gap. The germline CDR1 and CDR2 sequences are SSHAT and FNYEAQ (reference sequence). CDR3 DNA sequence: TGTGCCAGCAGGCCGGGACCGGCGTCCGATGAGCAGTTCTTC. It encodes CASRPGPASDEQFF. The complete variable domain, with remaining parts taken from reference TRBV7-7 and TRBJ2-1, reads GAGVSQSPRYKVTKRGQDVTLRCDPISSHATLYWYQQALGQGPEFLTYFNYEAQPDKSGLPSDRFSAERPEGSISTLTIQRTEQRDSAMYRCASRPGPASDEQFFGPGTRLTVL.

V usage is TRBV7-2 and J usage is TRBJ1-4; 8 nucleotides line up with TRBD1. The CDR3 runs to 15 residues. Germline V CDR1 and CDR2: SGHTA, FQGNSA. V lost 1 base, J lost 7 bases, and 5 bases stayed unmatched. The CDR3 region is CASSLVAGGTEKLFF. The DNA for the CDR3 is TGTGCCAGCAGCTTAGTGGCAGGGGGCACTGAAAAACTGTTTTTT.

The genes are TRBV5-1 and TRBJ1-2; D ambiguous. The germline gives CDR1 SGHRS, CDR2 YFSETQ. CDR3 size: 14 residues. The V end lost 3 bases, the J end lost 5 bases, and 14 bases lay between the germline ends. The CDR3 loop is CASSSWEARYGYTF. The CDR3 DNA follows: TGCGCCAGCAGCTCGTGGGAGGCACGGTATGGCTACACCTTC. Together with reference TRBV5-1 and TRBJ1-2, the CDR3 gives the full variable domain: KAGVTQTPRYLIKTRGQQVTLSCSPISGHRSVSWYQQTPGQGLQFLFEYFSETQRNKGNFPGRFSGRQFSNSRSEMNVSTLELGDSALYLCASSSWEARYGYTFGSGTRLTVV.